This passage covers 32 T cell receptor beta chains from one sample sequenced in a study of CD8 T cells in Susac syndrome. An input of about 0.5 to 1 ug of RNA was subjected to reverse transcription using random hexamers. MiXCR, run by TCRdb on the immunoSEQ multiplex PCR reads, gives a single entry per CDR3 protein. The data contain about 130,000 distinct CDR3 sequences, around 95% of them singletons. The sequenced sample consisted of CD8+ T cells from PBMCs. The origin of the receptors is a human donor with Susac syndrome.

This CDR3 is CASSILALVSYNEQFF. In DNA, the CDR3 is TGTGCCAGTAGTATATTGGCGCTAGTTTCTTACAATGAGCAGTTCTTC. The gene calls are TRBV19 and TRBJ2-1; D gene ambiguous. Trimming pared 2 bases from V and 4 bases from J, leaving 15 bases between. The CDR3 is made up of 16 amino acids. CDR1 and CDR2 (germline): LNHDA, SQIVND (reference sequence).

The chain joins TRBV12-5 to TRBJ1-1; the D is unclear. This CDR3 contains 10 residues. In germline, CDR1 is LGHNT, CDR2 FRNRAP. The ends were cut back, 5 bases at V and 11 bases at J, with 9 bases in the middle. The CDR3 DNA sequence: TGTGCTAGTGGTCCTACGAGGGCTTTCTTT. Amino acids: CASGPTRAFF.

J is TRBJ2-6 and V is TRBV24-1; D remains unclear. V dropped 5 bases and J dropped 0 bases, with 7 bases sitting between them. The CDR3 runs 15 residues. Germline CDR1 KGHDR, CDR2 SFDVKD. In DNA form, the CDR3 reads TGTGCCACCAGTGTTACGGACTCTGGGGCCAACGTCCTGACTTTC. Protein product: CATSVTDSGANVLTF.

The chain uses TRBV20-1 and TRBJ2-1; 10 nucleotides match TRBD2. This CDR3 spans 18 amino acids. Per the germline V gene, CDR1 is DFQATT and CDR2 is SNEGSKA (reference sequence). V was pared by 1 base and J by 3 bases, with 12 bases of the junction left unmatched. As DNA, the CDR3 is TGCAGTGCTAGAGGGTGGGATACTAGCGGGGTCTACTACAATGAGCAGTTCTTC. This codes for CSARGWDTSGVYYNEQFF.

This clonotype was counted a single time. This chain joins TRBV7-9 and TRBJ1-5; 7 bases map to TRBD1. This CDR3 has 14 residues. The ends lost 2 bases at V and 6 bases at J; junction bases unmatched: 4. Germline lookup yields CDR1 SEHNR and CDR2 FQNEAQ (reference sequence). The CDR3 protein is CASSLTGVLQPQHF. In DNA, the CDR3 is TGTGCCAGCAGCTTAACAGGGGTCCTTCAGCCCCAGCATTTT.

In this sample, this clonotype turned up once. The V and J genes are TRBV4-1 and TRBJ2-1, with a tentative D call TRBD2 (6 bases). Trimming left V 3 bases short and J 9 bases short, with 12 bases between. The CDR3 extends over 13 amino acids. Per germline, CDR1 MGHRA and CDR2 YSYEKL. CDR3 sequence reads: CASSHVRGIEQFF. The CDR3 DNA is TGCGCCAGCAGCCATGTCCGGGGGATTGAGCAGTTCTTC.

This clonotype was counted between two and nine times. This chain uses TRBV5-1 with TRBJ1-1; possibly TRBD1 for D (5 bases). Trimming removed 7 bases from V and 0 bases from J, with 10 bases in between. Germline loops: CDR1 SGHRS, CDR2 YFSETQ. The CDR3 extends over 13 amino acids. CDR3 DNA sequence: TGCGCCAGCGGGGACGAGATGAACACTGAAGCTTTCTTT. This encodes CASGDEMNTEAFF.

This chain connects TRBV29-1 to TRBJ1-2; D not resolved. Germline CDR1 SQVTM, CDR2 ANQGSEA. The length of the CDR3 is 13 residues. V shed 4 bases and J shed 4 bases, with 13 bases lying between them. CDR3 bases: TGCAGCGTTGTAGCCGGAGAGAGCTATGGCTACACCTTC. The encoded protein is CSVVAGESYGYTF.

The rearrangement links TRBV20-1 to TRBJ2-7; tentative D call: TRBD2 (6 bases). Germline V gene data show CDR1 as DFQATT and CDR2 as SNEGSKA (reference sequence). This CDR3 region has 12 residues. With 6 bases removed from V and 4 bases from J, the gap between germline ends came to 13 bases. The chain's CDR3 is CSARDSKYEQYF. The CDR3, as DNA: TGCAGTGCCAGGGACTCAAAGTACGAGCAGTACTTC.

The V gene is TRBV12-3 or TRBV12-4, the J gene TRBJ2-7, with TRBD2 matching 7 bases. J lost 5 bases, V lost 5 bases, and 9 bases had no gene match. CDR3 length equals 14 residues. CDR3 nucleotides: TGTGCCAGCAGTCCCCGCCGGGGAGGGGACGAGCAGTACTTC. Translating it yields CASSPRRGGDEQYF.

The chain couples TRBV29-1 to TRBJ1-1; a possible D gene is TRBD1 (5 bases). This CDR3 has 13 amino acids. Germline V gene data show CDR1 as SQVTM and CDR2 as ANQGSEA. With 7 bases removed from V and 6 bases from J, the gap between germline ends came to 18 bases. CDR3 sequence: CSAEGTRDAEAFF. The CDR3 DNA is TGCAGCGCCGAGGGCACTAGGGACGCTGAAGCTTTCTTT.

DNA for the CDR3: TGTGCCAGCAGCTTAGCCGCTAGCCCAGTTAACGACGAGCAGTACTTC. It is translated as CASSLAASPVNDEQYF. The rearrangement uses TRBV7-6 and TRBJ2-7; a weak D match, TRBD2 (5 bases). The CDR3 consists of 16 residues. Trimming took 0 bases from V and 5 from J, leaving 17 bases between them. Germline V gene lookup returns CDR1 SGHVS and CDR2 FNYEAQ.

V and J are TRBV28 and TRBJ1-1; D not resolved. There are 11 residues in the CDR3. In germline, CDR1 is MDHEN, CDR2 SYDVKM. Trimming took 3 bases from V and 6 from J, leaving 5 bases between them. CDR3 in amino acids: CASSFSSEAFF. The CDR3 nucleotides are TGTGCCAGCAGTTTTAGCTCTGAAGCTTTCTTT.

The chain carries TRBV6-6 and TRBJ2-2, with D perhaps TRBD1 (6 bases). V was pared by 0 bases and J by 6 bases, with 8 bases between. CDR3 length: 14 residues. Germline CDR1 MNHNY, CDR2 SVGAGI (reference sequence). The CDR3 DNA sequence: TGTGCCAGCAGTTACTCCAGGGGTTCCGGGGAGCTGTTTTTT. Protein sequence: CASSYSRGSGELFF.

The J gene is TRBJ2-1, the V gene TRBV6-2 or TRBV6-3; D unclear. Trimming left V 2 bases short and J 8 bases short, with 4 bases between. Germline lookup yields CDR1 MNHEY and CDR2 SVGEGT. The CDR3 runs 11 residues. The CDR3 sequence is CASSYGHEQFF. The DNA for the CDR3 is TGTGCCAGCAGTTACGGACATGAGCAGTTCTTC.

The chain joins TRBV11-2 to TRBJ2-4; D ambiguous. Germline lookup yields CDR1 SGHAT and CDR2 FQNNGV. Trimming shortened V by 1 base and J by 9 bases, and 19 bases separated the two germline ends. The CDR3 consists of 16 residues. The CDR3 loop is CASSLARRIDVGIQYF. In DNA, the CDR3 is TGTGCCAGCAGCTTAGCACGCCGGATAGACGTCGGCATTCAGTACTTC.

This sequence joins TRBV12-5 and TRBJ1-4; the D is unclear. The germline V gene encodes CDR1 LGHNT and CDR2 FRNRAP. The CDR3 spans 16 residues. Trimming took 6 bases from V and 3 from J, leaving 17 bases between them. CDR3 sequence reads: CASGNPSGLPNEKLFF. CDR3 nucleotides: TGTGCTAGTGGAAATCCCTCGGGGTTGCCTAATGAAAAACTGTTTTTT.

The DNA for the CDR3 is TGTGCCAGCAGCCCACCGGGACGAGGCTATGGCTACACCTTC. This gives the protein CASSPPGRGYGYTF. The chain employs TRBV7-6 and TRBJ1-2; D may be TRBD1 (5 bases). The CDR3 sequence is 14 residues long. The V and J ends lost 5 bases and 4 bases respectively, with 14 bases between them. Germline assignment: CDR1 SGHVS and CDR2 FNYEAQ.

CDR3 nucleotides: TGTGCCAGCAGTTTGGAAAGTCAAAACATTCAGTACTTC. Its translation: CASSLESQNIQYF. V is TRBV27 and J is TRBJ2-4; no definite D call. Germline CDR1 and CDR2: MNHEY and SMNVEV (reference sequence). Trimming shortened V by 3 bases and J by 5 bases, and 8 bases separated the two germline ends. This CDR3 region has 13 residues.

This clonotype was seen a few times. This chain joins TRBV30 and TRBJ2-5; 7 bases match TRBD1. After removal of 0 bases from V and 1 base from J, the junction contained 8 bases not matched to a gene. The CDR3 totals 16 residues. Per germline, CDR1 GTSNPN and CDR2 SVGIG (reference sequence). CDR3 region: CAWSVPLTGAQETQYF. CDR3 nucleotides: TGTGCCTGGAGTGTACCCCTAACAGGGGCCCAAGAGACCCAGTACTTC.

This chain links TRBV15 with TRBJ2-1; D perhaps matches TRBD2 (6 bases). Trimming shortened V by 5 bases and J by 5 bases, and 22 bases separated the two germline ends. The CDR3 spans 17 residues. The germline V gene has CDR1 LNHNV and CDR2 YYDKDF (reference sequence). The CDR3 loop reads CATSLYLADILDNEQFF. CDR3 coding DNA: TGTGCCACCAGCCTTTACTTAGCGGACATCCTGGACAATGAGCAGTTCTTC.

The V and J genes are TRBV28 and TRBJ2-1, with 11 bases lining up with TRBD2. The V gene's germline CDR1 is MDHEN and CDR2 SYDVKM. This CDR3 contains 18 residues. V lost 2 bases and J lost 2; bases outside the gene matches: 8. The CDR3 is CASSLGSGREMAYNEQFF. The CDR3 DNA is TGTGCCAGCAGTTTAGGTAGCGGGAGGGAAATGGCCTACAATGAGCAGTTCTTC.

As DNA, the CDR3 is TGTGCCAGCAGCTTAGCTCTTCGGGATGAGACCCAGTACTTC. Its protein is CASSLALRDETQYF. The chain joins TRBV7-8 to TRBJ2-5, with a weak D call TRBD2 (5 bases). Trimming stripped 0 bases from V and 5 bases from J, with 10 bases between. Germline CDR1 and CDR2: SGHVS and FQNEAQ. CDR3 size: 14 residues.

The rearrangement uses TRBV24-1 and TRBJ2-1; no clear D gene. CDR1 KGHDR and CDR2 SFDVKD come from the germline V gene. CDR3 length: 15 amino acids. V gave up 5 bases and J gave up 4 bases, with 14 bases separating them. CDR3 DNA: TGTGCCACCAGTGCTACCCATAACTTATACAATGAGCAGTTCTTC. Residues: CATSATHNLYNEQFF.

This chain links TRBV14 with TRBJ2-7; D is ambiguous. The CDR3 spans 12 residues. The V and J ends lost 0 bases and 6 bases respectively, with 6 bases between them. Germline V lookup: CDR1 SGHDN, CDR2 FVKESK. DNA for the CDR3: TGTGCCAGCAGCCAAGAACCTCCCGAGCAGTACTTC. Translation gives CASSQEPPEQYF.

The chain has TRBV29-1 and TRBJ2-7; 10 bases fit TRBD1. Germline trimming cut 5 bases from V and 2 bases from J; bases unmatched to any gene: 3. The CDR3 consists of 13 residues. Germline V gives CDR1 SQVTM, CDR2 ANQGSEA. The CDR3 DNA sequence: TGCAGCGTTTTGGACAGGGGGGCCTACGAGCAGTACTTC. Protein: CSVLDRGAYEQYF.

The rearrangement joins TRBV29-1 to TRBJ2-1, with 8 bases identical to TRBD2. Per the germline V gene, CDR1 is SQVTM and CDR2 is ANQGSEA. The V gene end was trimmed by 5 bases and the J gene end by 0 bases; junction bases not matched to a gene: 12. The CDR3 covers 17 residues. The CDR3 DNA sequence: TGCAGCGTTCTACGGCAAGGGACTAGGCACTCCTACAATGAGCAGTTCTTC. It is translated as CSVLRQGTRHSYNEQFF.

The chain is built from TRBV15 and TRBJ2-1; the D gene is possibly TRBD1 (6 bases). Trimming removed 2 bases from V and 6 bases from J, with 14 bases in between. Germline V gives CDR1 LNHNV, CDR2 YYDKDF (reference sequence). The CDR3 has 15 residues. The CDR3 loop is CATSRIPQGRNEQFF. The CDR3 DNA reads as TGTGCCACCAGCAGAATACCACAGGGACGCAATGAGCAGTTCTTC.

V usage is TRBV27 and J usage is TRBJ2-7, with D possibly TRBD2 on 5 matching bases. Trimming removed 3 bases at V and 1 base at J, with 10 bases between. This CDR3 is built from 14 residues. The germline gives CDR1 MNHEY, CDR2 SMNVEV (reference sequence). The CDR3 protein is CASSFAGLSYEQYF. Here the CDR3 DNA reads TGTGCCAGCAGTTTCGCCGGACTTTCCTACGAGCAGTACTTC.

This rearrangement joins TRBV5-6 to TRBJ2-7; 11 bases line up with TRBD1. The CDR3 is 15 residues long. J lost 5 bases, V lost 6 bases, and 10 bases had no gene match. In germline, CDR1 is SGHDT, CDR2 YYEEEE. The CDR3, as DNA: TGTGCCAGCATCCTTGGACAGGGGGCAAGAAACGAGCAGTACTTC. As protein: CASILGQGARNEQYF. The full variable domain, its missing parts supplied by reference TRBV5-6 and TRBJ2-7, is DAGVTQSPTHLIKTRGQQVTLRCSPKSGHDTVSWYQQALGQGPQFIFQYYEEEERQRGNFPDRFSGHQFPNYSSELNVNALLLGDSALYLCASILGQGARNEQYFGPGTRLTVT.

In its sample, this clonotype was seen once. The genes are TRBV9 and TRBJ1-5, with D uncertain. The germline V and J ends were trimmed by 4 bases and 0 bases, with 8 bases remaining between them. Germline V gives CDR1 SGDLS, CDR2 YYNGEE. The CDR3 runs 14 residues. CDR3 bases: TGTGCCAGCAGCCCCCAGTATAGCAATCAGCCCCAGCATTTT. Translating it yields CASSPQYSNQPQHF.

This chain joins TRBV9 and TRBJ2-7; 7 bases are a match to TRBD2. The CDR3 length is 12 residues. V was pared by 6 bases and J by 5 bases, with 5 bases of the junction left unmatched. Germline V gene data show CDR1 as SGDLS and CDR2 as YYNGEE. Here the CDR3 reads CASTSGTHEQYF. The CDR3 DNA is TGTGCCAGCACAAGCGGGACCCACGAGCAGTACTTC.